A single sample gave rise to the 11 T cell receptor beta chains below, sequenced in a study of blood T cell repertoires in COVID-19. Here immunoSEQ multiplex PCR was the method, and the copy in TCRdb shows in-frame clones only, minus some. The profile shows roughly 73,000 clones, around 86% of them singletons. Sequencing was done on a sample of peripheral blood. The receptors stem from a man aged 65-85 years with active COVID-19.

The count of this clone is one. The V gene is TRBV3-1 (or the pseudogene TRBV3-2), the J gene TRBJ2-7; 8 nucleotides align to TRBD2. With V trimmed by 1 base and J by 2 bases, 4 bases remained unmatched. The CDR3 consists of 15 residues. Germline assignment: CDR1 LGHDT and CDR2 YNNKEL (reference sequence). The CDR3 spells CASSQVPGGAYEQYF. In nucleotides, the CDR3 is TGTGCCAGCAGCCAAGTCCCGGGAGGGGCCTACGAGCAGTACTTC.

The chain employs TRBV28 and TRBJ1-4, with 7 bases fitting TRBD1. The CDR3 extends over 15 amino acids. From germline, CDR1 is MDHEN and CDR2 SYDVKM. With V trimmed by 3 bases and J by 4 bases, 5 bases remained unmatched. CDR3 in amino acids: CASSFQGQSNEKLFF. The CDR3 coding sequence is TGTGCCAGCAGTTTTCAGGGACAGAGTAATGAAAAACTGTTTTTT.

This clone has just one count. The rearrangement links TRBV24-1 to TRBJ2-5; possible D gene TRBD2, 7 bases. Germline values: CDR1 KGHDR, CDR2 SFDVKD. Trimming took 4 bases from V and 4 from J, leaving 15 bases between them. CDR3 length: 15 amino acids. CDR3 coding DNA: TGTGCCACCAGTGAGCCCCCCGGGGGGCCAGAGACCCAGTACTTC. It codes for CATSEPPGGPETQYF.

J is TRBJ2-1 and V is TRBV19, with D tentatively TRBD1 (6 bases). Germline CDR1 reads LNHDA; CDR2 reads SQIVND (reference sequence). The CDR3 is 14 residues long. V was cut by 6 bases and J by 5 bases, with 14 bases left in between. In DNA, the CDR3 is TGTGCCAGTAGCCCAGGGGTGAGGAACAATGAGCAGTTCTTC. Protein sequence: CASSPGVRNNEQFF.

The V call is TRBV7-2, the J call TRBJ1-1; D is possibly TRBD1 (5 bases). This CDR3 spans 14 amino acids. Germline lookup yields CDR1 SGHTA and CDR2 FQGNSA. V was clipped by 0 bases and J by 11 bases, with 16 bases between them. The CDR3 nucleotides are TGTGCCAGCAGCTTAGCCCCCGAGCAGGGTGGTGCTTTCTTT. It encodes CASSLAPEQGGAFF.

The chain recombines TRBV11-2 with TRBJ1-5, with D maybe TRBD1 (5 bases). From germline, CDR1 is SGHAT and CDR2 FQNNGV. This CDR3 comprises 17 residues. V was trimmed by 5 bases and J by 3 bases, leaving 20 bases between them. CDR3 sequence (DNA): TGTGCCAGCAGCCCCGGGGAGGGGTCCCAGCCCAATCAGCCCCAGCATTTT. Protein sequence: CASSPGEGSQPNQPQHF.

This sequence joins TRBV11-3 and TRBJ2-7, with TRBD2 matching 9 bases. The CDR3 extends over 14 amino acids. V shed 3 bases and J 4 bases; nucleotides not matched to a gene: 4. In germline, CDR1 is SGHNT, CDR2 YENEEA. The CDR3 DNA reads TGTGCCAGCAGCTTTGGCGGGAGGGATTACGAGCAGTACTTC. It encodes CASSFGGRDYEQYF. Complete variable domain (other parts from reference TRBV11-3 and TRBJ2-7): EAGVVQSPRYKIIEKKQPVAFWCNPISGHNTLYWYLQNLGQGPELLIRYENEEAVDDSQLPKDRFSAERLKGVDSTLKIQPAELGDSAVYLCASSFGGRDYEQYFGPGTRLTVT.

The V gene is TRBV2, the J gene TRBJ2-7; TRBD1 matches at 10 bases. The V gene's germline CDR1 is SNHLY and CDR2 FYNNEI. The ends lost 5 bases at V and 5 bases at J; junction bases unmatched: 6. This CDR3 has 14 amino acids. CDR3 region: CASSRDRGIDEQYF. Written as DNA, the CDR3 is TGTGCCAGCAGTCGGGACAGGGGTATCGACGAGCAGTACTTC.

The chain has TRBV7-3 and TRBJ2-2, with 8 nucleotides matching TRBD2. Trimming removed 4 bases from V and 6 bases from J; junction bases left unmatched: 7. CDR1 and CDR2 from the germline V gene are SGHTA and FQGTGA. CDR3 length: 15 amino acids. In DNA form, the CDR3 reads TGTGCCAGCAGCTCCCTCCGGGGGGGGGCCGGGGAGCTGTTTTTT. This encodes CASSSLRGGAGELFF.

This clone has just a few counts. The chain recombines TRBV3-1 (or the pseudogene TRBV3-2) with TRBJ1-1; D call uncertain. V lost 7 bases, J lost 5 bases, and 14 bases lay in between. The CDR3 runs to 13 residues. Germline CDR1 and CDR2: LGHDT and YNNKEL (reference sequence). As DNA, the CDR3 is TGTGCCAGCAAGTTCGGGAGTCGGACTGAAGCTTTCTTT. Its protein is CASKFGSRTEAFF.

V gene TRBV19 combines with J gene TRBJ2-5, with TRBD1 matching 9 bases. The CDR3 has 15 residues. Looked up from germline, CDR1 is LNHDA and CDR2 is SQIVND (reference sequence). The junction had 9 bases not matched to a gene; V was cut back by 3 bases and J by 7 bases. DNA for the CDR3: TGTGCCAGTAGTATCGGGCCCGGGACAGGGAGGACCCAGTACTTC. Translating it yields CASSIGPGTGRTQYF.